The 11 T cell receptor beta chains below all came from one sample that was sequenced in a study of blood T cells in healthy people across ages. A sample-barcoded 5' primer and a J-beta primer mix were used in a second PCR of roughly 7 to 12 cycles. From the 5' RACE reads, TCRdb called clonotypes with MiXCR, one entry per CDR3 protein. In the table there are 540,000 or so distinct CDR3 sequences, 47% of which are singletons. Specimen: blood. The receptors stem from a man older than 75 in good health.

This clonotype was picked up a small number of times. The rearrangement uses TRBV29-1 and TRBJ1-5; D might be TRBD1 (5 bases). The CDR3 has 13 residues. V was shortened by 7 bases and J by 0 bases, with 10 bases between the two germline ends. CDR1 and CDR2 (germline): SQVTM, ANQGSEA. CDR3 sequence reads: CSASTDSNQPQHF. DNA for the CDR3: TGCAGCGCTTCGACAGATAGCAATCAGCCCCAGCATTTT. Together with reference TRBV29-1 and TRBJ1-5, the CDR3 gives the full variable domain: SAVISQKPSRDICQRGTSLTIQCQVDSQVTMMFWYRQQPGQSLTLIATANQGSEATYESGFVIDKFPISRPNLTFSTLTVSNMSPEDSSIYLCSASTDSNQPQHFGDGTRLSIL.

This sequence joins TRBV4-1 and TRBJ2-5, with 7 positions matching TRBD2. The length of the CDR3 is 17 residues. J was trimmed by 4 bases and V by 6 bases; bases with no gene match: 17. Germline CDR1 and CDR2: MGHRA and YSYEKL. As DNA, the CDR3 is TGCGCCAGCAGTAGCCAATTTCTTAGCGGGTACAGAGAGACCCAGTACTTC. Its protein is CASSSQFLSGYRETQYF.

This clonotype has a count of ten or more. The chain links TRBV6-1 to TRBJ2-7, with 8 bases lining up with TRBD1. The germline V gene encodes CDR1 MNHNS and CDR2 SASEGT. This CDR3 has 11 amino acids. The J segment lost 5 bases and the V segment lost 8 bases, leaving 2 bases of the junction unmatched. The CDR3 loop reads CASDRGNEQYF. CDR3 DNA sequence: TGTGCCAGCGACAGGGGCAACGAGCAGTACTTC.

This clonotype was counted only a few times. DNA of the CDR3: TGCAGCGGGGGGCGGGGGCAAGAGACCCAGTACTTC. It is translated as CSGGRGQETQYF. V and J are TRBV20-1 and TRBJ2-5; TRBD2 might be the D (7 bases). Germline V CDR1 and CDR2: DFQATT, SNEGSKA (reference sequence). This CDR3 is built from 12 residues.

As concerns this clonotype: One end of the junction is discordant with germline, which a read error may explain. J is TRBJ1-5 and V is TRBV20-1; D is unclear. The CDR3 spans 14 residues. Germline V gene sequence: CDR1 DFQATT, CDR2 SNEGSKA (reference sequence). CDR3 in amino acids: CSARSGVSNRPQHF. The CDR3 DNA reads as TGCAGTGCTAGAAGCGGGGTTAGCAATCGGCCCCAGCATTTT.

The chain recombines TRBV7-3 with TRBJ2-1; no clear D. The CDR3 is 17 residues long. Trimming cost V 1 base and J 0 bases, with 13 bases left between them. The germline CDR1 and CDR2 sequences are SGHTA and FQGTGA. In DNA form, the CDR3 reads TGTGCCAGCAGCTTAAACCCCCCGGCGAGCTCCTACAATGAGCAGTTCTTC. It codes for CASSLNPPASSYNEQFF. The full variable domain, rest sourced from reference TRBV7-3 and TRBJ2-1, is GAGVSQTPSNKVTEKGKYVELRCDPISGHTALYWYRQSLGQGPEFLIYFQGTGAADDSGLPNDRFFAVRPEGSVSTLKIQRTERGDSAVYLCASSLNPPASSYNEQFFGPGTRLTVL.

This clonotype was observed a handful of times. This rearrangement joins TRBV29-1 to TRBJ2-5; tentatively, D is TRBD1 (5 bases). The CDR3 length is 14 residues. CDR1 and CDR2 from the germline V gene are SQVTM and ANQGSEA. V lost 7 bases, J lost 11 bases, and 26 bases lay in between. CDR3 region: CSARSGFFNNEQYF. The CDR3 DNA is TGCAGCGCCAGATCAGGGTTTTTTAACAATGAGCAGTACTTC.

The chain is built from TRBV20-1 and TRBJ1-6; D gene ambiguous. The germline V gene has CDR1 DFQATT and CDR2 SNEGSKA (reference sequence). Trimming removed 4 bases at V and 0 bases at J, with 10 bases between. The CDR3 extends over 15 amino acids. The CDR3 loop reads CSANDPSSYNSPLHF. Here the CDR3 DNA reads TGCAGTGCTAACGATCCTAGCTCCTATAATTCACCCCTCCACTTT.

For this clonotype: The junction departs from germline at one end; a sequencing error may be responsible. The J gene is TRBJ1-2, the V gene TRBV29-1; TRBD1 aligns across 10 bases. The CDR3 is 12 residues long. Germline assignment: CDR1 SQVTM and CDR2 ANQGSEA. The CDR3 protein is CSVDRGPYDYTF. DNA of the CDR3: TGCAGCGTAGACAGGGGGCCCTATGACTACACCTTC.

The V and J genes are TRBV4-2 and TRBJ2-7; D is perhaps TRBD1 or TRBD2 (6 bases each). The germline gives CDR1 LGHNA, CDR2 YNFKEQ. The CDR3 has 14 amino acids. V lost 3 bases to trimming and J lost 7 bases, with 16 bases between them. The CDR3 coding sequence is TGTGCCAGCAGCCATGAAGGGGGGCCCAATGAGCAGTACTTC. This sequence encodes CASSHEGGPNEQYF.

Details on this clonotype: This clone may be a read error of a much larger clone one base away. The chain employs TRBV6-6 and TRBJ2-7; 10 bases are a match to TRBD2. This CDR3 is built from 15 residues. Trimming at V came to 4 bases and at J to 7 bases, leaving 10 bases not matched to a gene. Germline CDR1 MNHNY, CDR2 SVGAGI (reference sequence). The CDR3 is CASSFTSGACNEQYF. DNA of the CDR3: TGTGCCAGCAGTTTTACTAGCGGGGCTTGCAATGAGCAGTACTTC.